Following are 20 T cell receptor beta chains from one sample sequenced in a study of blood T cell repertoires in COVID-19. The repertoire was sequenced with immunoSEQ multiplex PCR; TCRdb's copy has only in-frame clones and lacks some. Here the sample spans a few hundred thousand clones, approximately 92% being singletons. The sequencing input was PBMCs or T cells enriched from blood (not recorded which). The receptors shown here come from a woman under 30 in a cohort exposed to, infected with or recovered from COVID-19 (not recorded which).

This rearrangement joins TRBV9 to TRBJ2-2; D is unclear. The V end was cut by 1 base, the J end by 4 bases, with 11 bases between. CDR3 length equals 15 residues. The germline V gene encodes CDR1 SGDLS and CDR2 YYNGEE. For the CDR3, the DNA is TGTGCCAGCAGCGTACTCCCCTCGAGCACCGGGGAGCTGTTTTTT. This encodes CASSVLPSSTGELFF.

This chain joins TRBV21-1 and TRBJ1-4. TRBV21-1 is a recognized pseudogene. The CDR3 has 16 residues. CDR3 in DNA: TGTGCCAGCAGCATTACCCTAGAAGCAACTAATGAAAAACTGTTTTTT. It specifies CASSITLEATNEKLFF.

The rearrangement uses TRBV27 and TRBJ2-1; a weak D match, TRBD1 (5 bases). The CDR3 runs to 14 residues. The germline gives CDR1 MNHEY, CDR2 SMNVEV (reference sequence). The ends were cut back, 5 bases at V and 3 bases at J, with 11 bases in the middle. This CDR3 is CASSQGSNYNEQFF. The CDR3 DNA reads as TGTGCCAGCAGTCAGGGTTCGAACTACAATGAGCAGTTCTTC.

The count of this clone is one. The chain uses TRBV28 and TRBJ1-5; 9 nucleotides align to TRBD1. Germline CDR1 reads MDHEN; CDR2 reads SYDVKM. CDR3 length: 16 amino acids. J was trimmed by 7 bases and V by 5 bases; bases with no gene match: 12. The CDR3 protein is CASSPLGTGFVQPQHF. The CDR3 DNA reads TGTGCCAGCAGTCCTCTCGGGACAGGGTTTGTCCAGCCCCAGCATTTT.

V is TRBV5-6 and J is TRBJ1-1, with TRBD1 matching over 10 bases. The J segment lost 11 bases and the V segment lost 4 bases, leaving 11 bases of the junction unmatched. Germline CDR1 is SGHDT and CDR2 is YYEEEE. This CDR3 contains 14 residues. The CDR3 DNA sequence: TGTGCCAGCAGCCGGGGGTGGGACAGGGGATTGGCTTTCTTT. It specifies CASSRGWDRGLAFF.

The V call is TRBV24-1, the J call TRBJ1-6; 7 nucleotides agree with TRBD1. V shed 0 bases, J shed 5 bases, and the junction held 6 bases outside the gene matches. This CDR3 is 17 amino acids long. The germline gives CDR1 KGHDR, CDR2 SFDVKD. The CDR3 coding sequence is TGTGCCACCAGTGATTTGCAAGGGGGCGTAAATAATTCACCCCTCCACTTT. Protein sequence: CATSDLQGGVNNSPLHF.

This rearrangement joins TRBV12-3 or TRBV12-4 to TRBJ1-4; D is uncertain. V shed 2 bases and J shed 8 bases, with 9 bases lying between them. The CDR3 length is 13 residues. This CDR3 is CASSLHGEEKLFF. The CDR3, as DNA: TGTGCCAGCAGTTTACATGGGGAGGAAAAACTGTTTTTT.

The chain employs TRBV24-1 and TRBJ2-7, with a tentative D call TRBD2 (6 bases). Trimming pared 7 bases from V and 5 bases from J, leaving 14 bases between. From germline, CDR1 is KGHDR and CDR2 SFDVKD. This CDR3 region has 13 residues. Here the CDR3 DNA reads TGTGCCACCAGCCGGACGGGAGCAGACGAGCAGTACTTC. The encoded protein is CATSRTGADEQYF.

The DNA for the CDR3 is TGTGCCAGTAGTATAGTTCTTACCGGGACAGGGTGGAACAATGAGCAGTTCTTC. It is translated as CASSIVLTGTGWNNEQFF. This chain links TRBV19 with TRBJ2-1, with TRBD1 matching 9 bases. V lost 1 base, J lost 5 bases, and 12 bases stayed unmatched. In germline, CDR1 is LNHDA, CDR2 SQIVND (reference sequence). This CDR3 contains 18 residues.

This rearrangement joins TRBV18 to TRBJ2-1; 7 positions match TRBD2. This CDR3 region has 17 residues. CDR1 KGHSH and CDR2 LQKENI come from the germline V gene. Germline trimming cut 2 bases from V and 7 bases from J; bases unmatched to any gene: 14. The CDR3 here is CASSPGSSGGALNEQFF. Here the CDR3 DNA reads TGTGCCAGCTCACCAGGGTCTAGCGGAGGCGCCTTAAATGAGCAGTTCTTC.

V gene TRBV2 combines with J gene TRBJ1-2; D gene ambiguous. CDR1 is SNHLY and CDR2 is FYNNEI in the germline V gene. V shed 7 bases and J shed 4 bases, with 10 bases lying between them. The CDR3 covers 12 residues. The CDR3 sequence: CASTRGSYGYTF. The DNA for the CDR3 is TGTGCCAGCACGAGAGGGTCCTATGGCTACACCTTC.

The chain is built from TRBV6-5 and TRBJ1-3, with no clear D. The CDR3 is 12 amino acids. V lost 6 bases to trimming and J lost 4 bases, with 7 bases between them. Germline V gene lookup returns CDR1 MNHEY and CDR2 SVGAGI. CDR3 in amino acids: CASSPGGNTIYF. The CDR3 nucleotides read TGTGCCAGCAGCCCGGGGGGAAACACCATATATTTT.

This chain uses TRBV30 with TRBJ1-6, with a tentative D call TRBD1 (6 bases). The V gene lost 0 bases and the J gene lost 5 bases, with 14 bases spanning the gap. Per germline, CDR1 GTSNPN and CDR2 SVGIG (reference sequence). This CDR3 spans 16 amino acids. CDR3 protein: CAWSVGLAGDNSPLHF. The CDR3 region has the DNA TGTGCCTGGAGTGTAGGATTGGCAGGGGATAATTCACCCCTCCACTTT. Full variable domain (rest looked up from reference TRBV30 and TRBJ1-6): SQTIHQWPATLVQPVGSPLSLECTVEGTSNPNLYWYRQAAGRGLQLLFYSVGIGQISSEVPQNLSASRPQDRQFILSSKKLLLSDSGFYLCAWSVGLAGDNSPLHFGNGTRLTVT.

The rearrangement links TRBV29-1 to TRBJ2-7; 10 nucleotides match TRBD2. The CDR3 consists of 13 residues. With 4 bases clipped from V and 7 bases from J, the junction kept 7 bases outside the gene matches. Germline lookup yields CDR1 SQVTM and CDR2 ANQGSEA. The CDR3 region is CSVGSGRAGEQYF. CDR3 nucleotide sequence: TGCAGCGTTGGAAGCGGGAGGGCCGGGGAGCAGTACTTC.

The chain couples TRBV7-9 to TRBJ2-1, with 9 bases matching TRBD1. Germline V CDR1 and CDR2: SEHNR, FQNEAQ (reference sequence). The CDR3 has 15 amino acids. J lost 5 bases, V lost 5 bases, and 7 bases had no gene match. CDR3 sequence reads: CASSAGQGGHNEQFF. CDR3 nucleotide sequence: TGTGCCAGCAGCGCGGGACAGGGTGGTCACAATGAGCAGTTCTTC.

The gene calls are TRBV5-1 and TRBJ2-2, with D unresolved. Germline V CDR1 and CDR2: SGHRS, YFSETQ. The CDR3 sequence is 15 residues long. V gave up 1 base and J gave up 1 base, with 8 bases separating them. CDR3 nucleotide sequence: TGCGCCAGCAGCTTGAGCGCGTTGAACACCGGGGAGCTGTTTTTT. Its translation is CASSLSALNTGELFF.

This chain joins TRBV10-1 and TRBJ1-1; D ambiguous. V shed 6 bases and J shed 4 bases, with 12 bases lying between them. The CDR3 consists of 13 residues. Germline CDR1 and CDR2: WNHNN and SYGVQD (reference sequence). The CDR3 nucleotides read TGCGCCAGCAGGAGAGGAGAATTCACTGAAGCTTTCTTT. This gives the protein CASRRGEFTEAFF.

In its sample, this clone was seen once. This chain connects TRBV11-3 to TRBJ2-7; D is ambiguous. The CDR3 spans 12 residues. V shed 5 bases and J shed 4 bases, with 9 bases lying between them. Germline V gives CDR1 SGHNT, CDR2 YENEEA. This chain's CDR3 is CASSLISYEQYF. DNA for the CDR3: TGTGCCAGCAGCCTAATTTCGTACGAGCAGTACTTC. Supplemented by reference TRBV11-3 and TRBJ2-7, the full variable domain reads EAGVVQSPRYKIIEKKQPVAFWCNPISGHNTLYWYLQNLGQGPELLIRYENEEAVDDSQLPKDRFSAERLKGVDSTLKIQPAELGDSAVYLCASSLISYEQYFGPGTRLTVT.

This clone was seen more than once but under ten times. The V gene is TRBV18, the J gene TRBJ2-7; 9 nucleotides line up with TRBD1. V lost 4 bases to trimming and J lost 4 bases; unmatched junction nucleotides: 8. The CDR3 extends over 15 amino acids. Germline lookup yields CDR1 KGHSH and CDR2 LQKENI. CDR3 in DNA: TGTGCCAGCTCACGGACGGGACAGGGTGGTTACGAGCAGTACTTC. Amino acids: CASSRTGQGGYEQYF. The entire variable domain, with the rest obtained from reference TRBV18 and TRBJ2-7, is as follows: NAGVMQNPRHLVRRRGQEARLRCSPMKGHSHVYWYRQLPEEGLKFMVYLQKENIIDESGMPKERFSAEFPKEGPSILRIQQVVRGDSAAYFCASSRTGQGGYEQYFGPGTRLTVT.

The genes are TRBV29-1 and TRBJ1-5, with no clear D. The germline V gene has CDR1 SQVTM and CDR2 ANQGSEA. The CDR3 is 13 residues long. Trimming removed 4 bases from V and 0 bases from J, with 7 bases in between. The CDR3 DNA is TGCAGCGTTGCGGTTTATAGCAATCAGCCCCAGCATTTT. Translating gives CSVAVYSNQPQHF. The full variable domain, its missing parts supplied by reference TRBV29-1 and TRBJ1-5, is SAVISQKPSRDICQRGTSLTIQCQVDSQVTMMFWYRQQPGQSLTLIATANQGSEATYESGFVIDKFPISRPNLTFSTLTVSNMSPEDSSIYLCSVAVYSNQPQHFGDGTRLSIL.